The entry below gives a single TCR beta chain sequence along with its context. What it binds is unknown. The data originate from a study of beta chain features in type 1 diabetes. Trimming removed 4 bases at V and 0 bases at J, with 7 bases between. The germline gives CDR1 SGHTA, CDR2 FQGNSA. The CDR3 is 14 residues long. The study reverse transcribed the entire isolated RNA, so it sequenced expressed TCRB transcripts. Data came from immunoSEQ multiplex PCR; TCRdb stores just in-frame clones and leaves some out. The table shows 20,000 to 30,000 clones, with 55% to 70% occurring only once. Stem cell-like memory, regulatory, central memory and naive CD4+ cells were sorted via CD45RO/CCR7/CD25/CD127/CD95/CD27. Study results and limitations: Cells carrying high TCR expression could end up over-represented when cDNA is sequenced. Insertions were fewer and deletions more numerous at VDJ junctions in type 1 diabetes patients. A closer apparent resemblance between naive, central memory and Treg TCRB repertoires was seen in patients than in healthy donors. Shortening that was moderate but significant affected the TCRB CDR3s of Type 1 diabetes patients in all four CD4+ subsets.

The specimen was Tregs from blood. This clonotype originated in a man between 18 and 29 years old with type 1 diabetes. The chain is built from TRBV7-2 and TRBJ2-4; D may be TRBD1 (5 bases). This CDR3 is CASSSQEAKNIQYF. The CDR3 region has the DNA TGTGCCAGCAGCTCACAGGAAGCCAAAAACATTCAGTACTTC.